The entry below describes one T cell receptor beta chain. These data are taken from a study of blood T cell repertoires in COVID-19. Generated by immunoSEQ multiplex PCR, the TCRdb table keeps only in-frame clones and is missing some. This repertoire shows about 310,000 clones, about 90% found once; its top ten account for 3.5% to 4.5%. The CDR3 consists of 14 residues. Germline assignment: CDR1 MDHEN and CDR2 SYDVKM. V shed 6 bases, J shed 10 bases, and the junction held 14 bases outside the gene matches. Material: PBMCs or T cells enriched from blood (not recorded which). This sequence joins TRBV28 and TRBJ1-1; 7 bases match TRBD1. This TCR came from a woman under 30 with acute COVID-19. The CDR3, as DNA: TGTGCCAGCAGCCAAACAGGGGCCGGGAAGGGAGCTTTCTTT. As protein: CASSQTGAGKGAFF.